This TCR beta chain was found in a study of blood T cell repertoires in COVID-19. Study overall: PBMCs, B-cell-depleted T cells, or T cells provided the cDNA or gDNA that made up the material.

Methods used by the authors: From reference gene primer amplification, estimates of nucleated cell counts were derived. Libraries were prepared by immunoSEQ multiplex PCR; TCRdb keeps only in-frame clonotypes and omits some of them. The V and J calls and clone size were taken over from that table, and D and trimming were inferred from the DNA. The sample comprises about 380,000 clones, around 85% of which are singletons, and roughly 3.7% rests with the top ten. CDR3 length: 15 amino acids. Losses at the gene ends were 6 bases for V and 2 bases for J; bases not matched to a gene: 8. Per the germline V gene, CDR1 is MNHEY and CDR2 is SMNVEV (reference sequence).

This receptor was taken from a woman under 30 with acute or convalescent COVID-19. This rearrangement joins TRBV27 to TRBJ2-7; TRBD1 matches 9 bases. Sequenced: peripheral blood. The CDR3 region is CASRFRQGVTYEQYF. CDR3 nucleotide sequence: TGTGCCAGCAGATTCAGACAGGGGGTAACCTACGAGCAGTACTTC.